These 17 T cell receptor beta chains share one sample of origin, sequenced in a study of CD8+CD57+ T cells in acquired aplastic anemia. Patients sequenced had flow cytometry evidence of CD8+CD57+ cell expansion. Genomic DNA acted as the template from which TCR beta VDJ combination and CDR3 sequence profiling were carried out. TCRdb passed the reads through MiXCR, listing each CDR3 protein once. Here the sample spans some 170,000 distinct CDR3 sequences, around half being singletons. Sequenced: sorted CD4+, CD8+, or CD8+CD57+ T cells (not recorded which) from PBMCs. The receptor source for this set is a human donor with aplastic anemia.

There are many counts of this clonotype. This CDR3 is CASSLGGAGGYTF. In nucleotides, the CDR3 is TGTGCCAGCAGTCTAGGGGGCGCGGGAGGCTACACCTTC. The J gene is TRBJ1-2, the V gene TRBV12-3 or TRBV12-4; 7 bases line up with TRBD1. The CDR3 runs 13 residues. J was trimmed by 8 bases and V by 5 bases; bases with no gene match: 8.

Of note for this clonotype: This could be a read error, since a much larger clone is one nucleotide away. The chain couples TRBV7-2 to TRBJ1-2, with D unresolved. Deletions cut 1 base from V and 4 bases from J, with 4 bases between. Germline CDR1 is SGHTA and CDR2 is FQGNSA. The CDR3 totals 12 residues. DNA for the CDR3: TGTGCCAGCAGCTTAGTCAGCTATGGCTACACCTTC. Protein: CASSLVSYGYTF. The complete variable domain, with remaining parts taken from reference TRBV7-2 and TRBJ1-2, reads GAGVSQSPSNKVTEKGKDVELRCDPISGHTALYWYRQSLGQGLEFLIYFQGNSAPDKSGLPSDRFSAERTGGSVSTLTIQRTQQEDSAVYLCASSLVSYGYTFGSGTRLTVV.

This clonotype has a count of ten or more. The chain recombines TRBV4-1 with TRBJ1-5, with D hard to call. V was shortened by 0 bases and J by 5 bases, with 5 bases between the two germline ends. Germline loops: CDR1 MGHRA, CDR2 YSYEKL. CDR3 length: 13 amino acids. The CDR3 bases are TGCGCCAGCAGCCAAGATCCCTATCAGCCCCAGCATTTT. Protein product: CASSQDPYQPQHF.

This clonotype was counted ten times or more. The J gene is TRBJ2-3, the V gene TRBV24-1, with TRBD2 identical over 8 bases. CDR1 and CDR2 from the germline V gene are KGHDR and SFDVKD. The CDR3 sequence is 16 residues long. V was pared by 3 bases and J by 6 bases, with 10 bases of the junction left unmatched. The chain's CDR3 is CATSDPSSGLSDTQYF. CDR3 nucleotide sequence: TGTGCCACCAGTGATCCCTCTAGCGGGCTTAGTGATACGCAGTATTTT.

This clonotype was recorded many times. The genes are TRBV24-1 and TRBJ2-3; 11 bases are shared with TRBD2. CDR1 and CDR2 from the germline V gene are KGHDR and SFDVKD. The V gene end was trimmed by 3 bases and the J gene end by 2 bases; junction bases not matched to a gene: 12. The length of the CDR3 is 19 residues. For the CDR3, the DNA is TGTGCCACCAGTGATCCTGGTTGGCTAGCGGGGGGATCCACAGATACGCAGTATTTT. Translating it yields CATSDPGWLAGGSTDTQYF.

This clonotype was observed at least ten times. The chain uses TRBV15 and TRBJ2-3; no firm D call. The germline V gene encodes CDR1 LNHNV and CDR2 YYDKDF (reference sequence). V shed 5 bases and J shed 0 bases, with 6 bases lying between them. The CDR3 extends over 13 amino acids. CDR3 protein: CATSGPSTDTQYF. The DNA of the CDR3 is TGTGCCACCAGCGGCCCTAGCACAGATACGCAGTATTTT. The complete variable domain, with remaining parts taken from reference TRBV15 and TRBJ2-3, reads DAMVIQNPRYQVTQFGKPVTLSCSQTLNHNVMYWYQQKSSQAPKLLFHYYDKDFNNEADTPDNFQSRRPNTSFCFLDIRSPGLGDTAMYLCATSGPSTDTQYFGPGTRLTVL.

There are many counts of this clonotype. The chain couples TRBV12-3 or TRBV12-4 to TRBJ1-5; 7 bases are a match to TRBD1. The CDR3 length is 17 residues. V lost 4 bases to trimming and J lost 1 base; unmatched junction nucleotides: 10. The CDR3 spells CASSWEGGGSSNQPQHF. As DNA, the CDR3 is TGTGCCAGCAGTTGGGAAGGGGGCGGGAGCAGCAATCAGCCCCAGCATTTT.

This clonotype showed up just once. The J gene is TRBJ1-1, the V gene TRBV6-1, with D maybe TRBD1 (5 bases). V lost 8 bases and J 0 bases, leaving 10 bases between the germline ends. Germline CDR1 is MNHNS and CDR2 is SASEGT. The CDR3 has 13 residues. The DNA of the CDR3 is TGTGCCAGCCCACAGACAGTGAACACTGAAGCTTTCTTT. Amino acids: CASPQTVNTEAFF.

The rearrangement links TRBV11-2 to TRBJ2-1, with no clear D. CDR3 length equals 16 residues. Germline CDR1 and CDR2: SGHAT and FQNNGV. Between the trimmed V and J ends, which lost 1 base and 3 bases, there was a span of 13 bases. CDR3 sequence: CASSLGAAELYNEQFF. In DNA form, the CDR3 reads TGTGCCAGCAGCTTAGGGGCGGCGGAACTCTACAATGAGCAGTTCTTC. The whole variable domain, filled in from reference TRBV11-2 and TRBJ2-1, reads EAGVAQSPRYKIIEKRQSVAFWCNPISGHATLYWYQQILGQGPKLLIQFQNNGVVDDSQLPKDRFSAERLKGVDSTLKIQPAKLEDSAVYLCASSLGAAELYNEQFFGPGTRLTVL.

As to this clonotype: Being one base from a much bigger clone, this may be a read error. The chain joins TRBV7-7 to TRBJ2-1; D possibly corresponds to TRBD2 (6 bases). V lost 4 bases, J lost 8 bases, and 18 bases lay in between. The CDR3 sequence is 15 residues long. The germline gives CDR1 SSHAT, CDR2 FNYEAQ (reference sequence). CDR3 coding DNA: TGTGCCAGCAGCTATCGAGCGGGCCCAGACGATGAGCAGTTCTTC. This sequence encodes CASSYRAGPDDEQFF.

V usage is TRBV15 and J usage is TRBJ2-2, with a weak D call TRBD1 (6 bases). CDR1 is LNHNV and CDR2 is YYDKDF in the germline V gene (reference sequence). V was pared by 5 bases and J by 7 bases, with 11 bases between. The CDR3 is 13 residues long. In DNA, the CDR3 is TGTGCCACCAGCGACCGGACAGACGGGGAGCTGTTTTTT. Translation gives CATSDRTDGELFF.

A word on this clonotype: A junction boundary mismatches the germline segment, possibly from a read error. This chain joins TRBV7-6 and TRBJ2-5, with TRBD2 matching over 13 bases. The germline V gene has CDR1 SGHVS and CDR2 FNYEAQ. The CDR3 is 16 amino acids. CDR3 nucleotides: TGTGCTAGCAGCCCGCTGACTAGCGGGGGGCAAGAGACCCAGTACTTC. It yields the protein CASSPLTSGGQETQYF.

CDR3 region: CSARERLAGDTQYF. The DNA for the CDR3 is TGCAGTGCTAGAGAAAGGCTAGCGGGAGACACCCAGTACTTC. The chain uses TRBV20-1 and TRBJ2-5; TRBD2 agrees at 10 bases. Trimming cost V 0 bases and J 8 bases; bases outside gene matches: 6. This CDR3 has 14 residues. Looked up from germline, CDR1 is DFQATT and CDR2 is SNEGSKA (reference sequence).

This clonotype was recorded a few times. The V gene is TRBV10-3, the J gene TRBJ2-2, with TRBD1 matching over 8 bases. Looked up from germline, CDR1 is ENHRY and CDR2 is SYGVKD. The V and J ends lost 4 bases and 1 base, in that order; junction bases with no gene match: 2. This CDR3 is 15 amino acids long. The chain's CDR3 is CAISGDRGNTGELFF. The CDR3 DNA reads TGTGCCATCAGTGGAGACAGGGGGAACACCGGGGAGCTGTTTTTT.

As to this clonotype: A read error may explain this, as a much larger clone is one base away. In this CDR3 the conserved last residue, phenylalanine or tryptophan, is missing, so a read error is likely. CDR3 loop: CASSAAGGGLNGYTC. The CDR3 DNA reads TGTGCCAGCAGTGCTGCAGGGGGCGGGTTAAATGGCTACACCTGC. The V and J genes are TRBV6-1 and TRBJ1-2; 8 nucleotides match TRBD1. This CDR3 has 15 residues. V shed 4 bases, J shed 6 bases, and the junction held 10 bases outside the gene matches. Per the germline V gene, CDR1 is MNHNS and CDR2 is SASEGT.

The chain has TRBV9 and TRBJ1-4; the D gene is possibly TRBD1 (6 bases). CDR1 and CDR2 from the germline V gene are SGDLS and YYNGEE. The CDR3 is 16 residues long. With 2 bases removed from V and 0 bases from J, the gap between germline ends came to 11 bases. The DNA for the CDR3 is TGTGCCAGCAGCGTGGGGAGGGGGGCAACTAATGAAAAACTGTTTTTT. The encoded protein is CASSVGRGATNEKLFF.

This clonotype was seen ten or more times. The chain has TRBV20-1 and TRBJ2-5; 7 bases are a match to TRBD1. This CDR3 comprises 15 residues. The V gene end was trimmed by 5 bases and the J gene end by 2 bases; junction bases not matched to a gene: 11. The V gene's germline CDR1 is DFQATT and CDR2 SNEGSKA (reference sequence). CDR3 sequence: CSAPPATGVQETQYF. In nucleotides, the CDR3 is TGCAGTGCTCCCCCGGCCACAGGGGTTCAAGAGACCCAGTACTTC.